These T cell receptor beta chains were read from a single sample in a study of blood T cell repertoires in COVID-19. Clones were sequenced by immunoSEQ multiplex PCR, and TCRdb holds only the in-frame ones, with some missing. The table includes 52,000 or so clones, 90% detected once. Sequenced material: peripheral blood. The receptors derive from a human donor in a cohort sampled during active COVID-19. Both conserved end residues are part of each CDR3. The D gene is left open where the match is weak. Clone size is shown for a subset of rows, as once, few, many or a class of expanded clone.

TRBD2	TRBJ2-1	.	TRBV11-2	TGTGCCAGCAGCTTTTTGGCGGGAGCCCCCGGCAATGAGCAGTTCTTC	CASSFLAGAPGNEQFF
TRBD1	TRBJ1-6	.	TRBV5-1	TGCGCCAGCAGCCCTACGACAGGGTTCGCCCTCCACTTT	CASSPTTGFALHF
.	TRBJ1-1	.	TRBV3-1/TRBV3-2	TGTGCCAGCAGCCAGGGGGGGCTGGGGACTGAAGCTTTCTTT	CASSQGGLGTEAFF
TRBD2	TRBJ2-2	.	TRBV4-2	TGTGCCAGCAGCCAAGAACCCGGGACTAGCGGGAGGGACACCGGGGAGCTGTTTTTT	CASSQEPGTSGRDTGELFF
.	TRBJ2-1	.	TRBV3-1/TRBV3-2	TGTGCCAGCAGCCAGAGCGGCAATGAGCAGTTCTTC	CASSQSGNEQFF
TRBD2	TRBJ2-2	.	TRBV5-4	TGTGCCAGCAGCTTCTCCGGGACTAGCGGCACCGGGGAGCTGTTTTTT	CASSFSGTSGTGELFF
TRBD1	TRBJ1-2	.	TRBV27	TGTGCCAGCAGTTTCAGGACAGGGGCGGCTGGCTACACCTTC	CASSFRTGAAGYTF
TRBD1	TRBJ2-5	few	TRBV29-1	TGCAGCGTTGAAGGGGACAGGGGACGGGAGACCCAGTACTTC	CSVEGDRGRETQYF
.	TRBJ2-4	.	TRBV5-1	TGCGCCAGCAGCTTGCAGGGTCTTGCAAACATTCAGTACTTC	CASSLQGLANIQYF
.	TRBJ2-7	.	TRBV4-1	TGCGCCAGCAGCCAAGACCAAGGAACTAGGAGATCCTACGAGCAGTACTTC	CASSQDQGTRRSYEQYF
.	TRBJ2-7	few	TRBV24-1	TGTGCCACTGGGGACAACTACGAGCAGTACTTC	CATGDNYEQYF
TRBD2	TRBJ2-7	.	TRBV7-9	TGTGCCAGCAGACCAGCGGGAGGAAGCGAGCAGTACTTC	CASRPAGGSEQYF
.	TRBJ1-1	.	TRBV5-1	TGCGCCAGCAAGTTGGCTTCGGGCACTGAAGCTTTCTTT	CASKLASGTEAFF
.	TRBJ1-6	.	TRBV19	TGTGCCAGTAGTATTCGCGACATAACCAATTCACCCCTCCACTTT	CASSIRDITNSPLHF
.	TRBJ2-7	.	TRBV3-1/TRBV3-2	TGTGCCAGCAGCCAAGAGCGGTTGCAGAGCTACGAGCAGTACTTC	CASSQERLQSYEQYF
TRBD2	TRBJ2-1	.	TRBV7-3	TGTGCCAGCAGCTTAGTGGCTAGCGGGGGCGAGCAGTTCTTC	CASSLVASGGEQFF
.	TRBJ1-1	once	TRBV21-1	TGTGCCAGCAGCCTACCGGGACAGGGGAACACTGAAGCTTTCTTT	CASSLPGQGNTEAFF
.	TRBJ2-7	.	TRBV28	TGTGCCAGCAGGCTCGGGGGAGGAGAGCAGTACTTC	CASRLGGGEQYF
.	TRBJ1-1	.	TRBV11-2	TGTGCCAGCAGGATCAGGGTCCCCTTGAACACTGAAGCTTTCTTT	CASRIRVPLNTEAFF
.	TRBJ2-2	.	TRBV27	TGTGCCAGCAAGGAGGGAACCGGGGAGCTGTTTTTT	CASKEGTGELFF
.	TRBJ2-2	.	TRBV18	TGTGCCAGCTCACCACGACAGACAGGCTCGAACACCGGGGAGCTGTTTTTT	CASSPRQTGSNTGELFF
TRBD2	TRBJ2-5	.	TRBV30	TGTGCCTGGAGTAATTGGGGGGGAGAGACCCAGTACTTC	CAWSNWGGETQYF
.	TRBJ2-7	.	TRBV10-1	TGCGCCAGCAGTGAATCCCCCCAAGGTTCTAGGTACTTC	CASSESPQGSRYF
TRBD2	TRBJ2-5	.	TRBV5-1	TGCGCCAGCAGCGAGACCGGGACTATAGACCAAGAGACCCAGTACTTC	CASSETGTIDQETQYF
.	TRBJ2-3	.	TRBV27	TGTGCCAGCAGTTTATCGGCGGCTTCCTACGGGTCCTACACAGATACGCAGTATTTT	CASSLSAASYGSYTDTQYF
TRBD2	TRBJ2-3	.	TRBV23-1	TGCGCCAGCAGCGACTTACCCGGGACTAGTGGGGTAGATACGCAGTATTTT	CASSDLPGTSGVDTQYF
.	TRBJ1-1	.	TRBV6-4	TGTGCCAGCAGGGGAGACCTGAACACTGAAGCTTTCTTT	CASRGDLNTEAFF
.	TRBJ1-5	.	TRBV10-3	TGTGCCATCAATGCACATCGCAATCAGCCCCAGCATTTT	CAINAHRNQPQHF
TRBD2	TRBJ2-1	.	TRBV5-1	TGCGCCAGCAGCTTGGCCGAAAGCGGGAGGGCTCGTGAGCAGTTCTTC	CASSLAESGRAREQFF